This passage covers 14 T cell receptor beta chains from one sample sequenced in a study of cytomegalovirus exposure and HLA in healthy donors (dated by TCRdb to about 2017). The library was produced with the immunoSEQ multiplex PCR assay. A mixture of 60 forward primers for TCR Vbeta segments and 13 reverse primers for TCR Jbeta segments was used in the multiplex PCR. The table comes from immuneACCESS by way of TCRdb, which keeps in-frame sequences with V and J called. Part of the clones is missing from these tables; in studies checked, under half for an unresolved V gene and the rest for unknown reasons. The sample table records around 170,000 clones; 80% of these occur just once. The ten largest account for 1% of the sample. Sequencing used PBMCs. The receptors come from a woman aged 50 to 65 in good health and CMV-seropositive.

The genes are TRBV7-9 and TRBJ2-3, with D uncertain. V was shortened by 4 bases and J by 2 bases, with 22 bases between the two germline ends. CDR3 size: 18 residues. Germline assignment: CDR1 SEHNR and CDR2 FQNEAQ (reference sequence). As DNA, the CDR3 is TGTGCCAGCAGCTCATCTCAAGACTGGCCCAAACACACAGATACGCAGTATTTT. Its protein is CASSSSQDWPKHTDTQYF. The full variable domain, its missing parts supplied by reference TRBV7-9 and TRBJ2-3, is DTGVSQNPRHKITKRGQNVTFRCDPISEHNRLYWYRQTLGQGPEFLTYFQNEAQLEKSRLLSDRFSAERPKGSFSTLEIQRTEQGDSAMYLCASSSSQDWPKHTDTQYFGPGTRLTVL.

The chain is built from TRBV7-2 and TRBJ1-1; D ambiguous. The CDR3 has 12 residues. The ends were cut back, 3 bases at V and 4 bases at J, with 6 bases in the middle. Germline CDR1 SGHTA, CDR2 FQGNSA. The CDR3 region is CASSFVGTEAFF. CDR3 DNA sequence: TGTGCCAGCAGCTTTGTCGGCACTGAAGCTTTCTTT.

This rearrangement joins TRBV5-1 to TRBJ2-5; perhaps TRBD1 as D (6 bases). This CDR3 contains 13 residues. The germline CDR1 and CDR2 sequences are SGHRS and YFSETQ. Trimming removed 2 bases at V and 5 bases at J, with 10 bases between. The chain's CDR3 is CASSLQGIETQYF. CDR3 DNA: TGCGCCAGCAGCTTACAGGGAATCGAGACCCAGTACTTC.

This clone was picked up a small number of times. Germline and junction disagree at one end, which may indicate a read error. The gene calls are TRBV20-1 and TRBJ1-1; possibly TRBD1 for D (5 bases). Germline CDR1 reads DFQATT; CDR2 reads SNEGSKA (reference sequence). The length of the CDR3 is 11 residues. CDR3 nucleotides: TGCAGTGCCTATAGGACACTTTCACCCCACTTT. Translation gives CSAYRTLSPHF.

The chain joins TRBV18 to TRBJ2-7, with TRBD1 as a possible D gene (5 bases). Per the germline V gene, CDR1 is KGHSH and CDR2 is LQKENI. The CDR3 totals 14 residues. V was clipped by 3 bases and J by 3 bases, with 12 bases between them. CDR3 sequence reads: CASSPETRGYEQYF. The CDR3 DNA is TGTGCCAGCTCACCCGAAACAAGGGGCTACGAGCAGTACTTC.

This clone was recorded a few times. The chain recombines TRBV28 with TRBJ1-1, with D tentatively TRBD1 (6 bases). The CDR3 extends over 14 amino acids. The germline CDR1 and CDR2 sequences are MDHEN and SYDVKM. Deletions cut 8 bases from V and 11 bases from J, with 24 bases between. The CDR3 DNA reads TGTGCCAGCGGATCTTACGGGACACCCCAGGGGGCTTTCTTT. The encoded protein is CASGSYGTPQGAFF.

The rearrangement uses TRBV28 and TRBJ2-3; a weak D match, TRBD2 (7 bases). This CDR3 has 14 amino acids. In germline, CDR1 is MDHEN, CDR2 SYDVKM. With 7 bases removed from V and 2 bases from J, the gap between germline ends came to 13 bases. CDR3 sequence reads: CASKVGGVTDTQYF. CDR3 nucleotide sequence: TGTGCCAGCAAGGTAGGGGGGGTCACAGATACGCAGTATTTT.

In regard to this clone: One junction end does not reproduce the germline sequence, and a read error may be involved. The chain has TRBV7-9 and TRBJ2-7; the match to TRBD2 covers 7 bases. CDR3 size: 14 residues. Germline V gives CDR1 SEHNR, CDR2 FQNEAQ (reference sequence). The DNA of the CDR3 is TGTTCCAGCAGCTTAGCGTACGAGCGGGGCACCCACAACTTC. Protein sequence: CSSSLAYERGTHNF.

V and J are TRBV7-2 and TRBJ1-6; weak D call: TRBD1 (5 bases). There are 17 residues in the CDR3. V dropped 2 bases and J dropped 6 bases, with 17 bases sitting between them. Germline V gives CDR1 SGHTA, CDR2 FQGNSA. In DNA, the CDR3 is TGTGCCAGCAGCTTACGTGGCAGGGCCTCTTCTAATTCACCCCTCCACTTT. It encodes CASSLRGRASSNSPLHF.

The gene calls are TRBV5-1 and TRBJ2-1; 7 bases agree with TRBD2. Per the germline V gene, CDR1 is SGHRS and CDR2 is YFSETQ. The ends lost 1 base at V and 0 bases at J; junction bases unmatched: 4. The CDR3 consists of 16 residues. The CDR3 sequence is CASSLFGGGSYNEQFF. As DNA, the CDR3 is TGCGCCAGCAGCTTGTTCGGCGGGGGCTCCTACAATGAGCAGTTCTTC.

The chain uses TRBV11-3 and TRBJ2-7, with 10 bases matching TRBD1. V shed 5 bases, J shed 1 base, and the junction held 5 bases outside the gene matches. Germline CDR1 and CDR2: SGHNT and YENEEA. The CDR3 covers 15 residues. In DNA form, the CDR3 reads TGTGCCAGCAGCCCGGGACAGGGGCCTTCCTACGAGCAGTACTTC. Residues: CASSPGQGPSYEQYF.

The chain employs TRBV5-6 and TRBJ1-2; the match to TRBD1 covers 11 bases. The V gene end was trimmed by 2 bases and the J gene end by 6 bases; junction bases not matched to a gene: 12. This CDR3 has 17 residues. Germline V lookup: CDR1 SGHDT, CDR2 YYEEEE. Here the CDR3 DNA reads TGTGCCAGCAGCTTCTGGACAGGGGGCCAGGGTTTCCATGGCTACACCTTC. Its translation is CASSFWTGGQGFHGYTF.

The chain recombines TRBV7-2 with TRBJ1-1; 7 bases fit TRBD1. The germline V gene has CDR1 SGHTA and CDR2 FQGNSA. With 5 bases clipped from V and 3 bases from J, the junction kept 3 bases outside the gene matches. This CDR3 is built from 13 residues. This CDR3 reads CASSLGTDTEAFF. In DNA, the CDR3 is TGTGCCAGCAGCCTAGGGACAGACACTGAAGCTTTCTTT.

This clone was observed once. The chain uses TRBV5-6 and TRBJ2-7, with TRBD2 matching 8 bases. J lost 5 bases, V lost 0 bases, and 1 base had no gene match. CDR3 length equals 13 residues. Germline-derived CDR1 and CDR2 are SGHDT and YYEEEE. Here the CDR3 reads CASSLGTSNEQYF. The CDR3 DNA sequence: TGTGCCAGCAGCTTGGGGACTAGCAACGAGCAGTACTTC.